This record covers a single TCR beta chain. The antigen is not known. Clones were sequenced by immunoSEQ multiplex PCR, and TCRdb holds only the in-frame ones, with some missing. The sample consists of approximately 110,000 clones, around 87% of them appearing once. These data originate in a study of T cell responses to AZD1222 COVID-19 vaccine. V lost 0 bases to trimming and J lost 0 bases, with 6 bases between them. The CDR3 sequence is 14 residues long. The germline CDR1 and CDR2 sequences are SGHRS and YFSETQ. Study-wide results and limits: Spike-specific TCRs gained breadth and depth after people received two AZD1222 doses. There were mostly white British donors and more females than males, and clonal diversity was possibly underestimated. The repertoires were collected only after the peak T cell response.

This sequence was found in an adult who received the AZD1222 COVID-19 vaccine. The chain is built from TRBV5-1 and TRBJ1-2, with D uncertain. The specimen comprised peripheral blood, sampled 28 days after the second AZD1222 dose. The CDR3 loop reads CASSLGEANYGYTF. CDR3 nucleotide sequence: TGCGCCAGCAGCTTGGGCGAAGCTAACTATGGCTACACCTTC.